These T cell receptor beta chains were read from a single sample in a study of cytomegalovirus exposure and HLA in healthy donors. Using immunoSEQ multiplex PCR, the repertoire was profiled, and TCRdb retains in-frame clones only, with some absent. This sample lists 100,000 to 150,000 clones; its ten largest clones have around 1.5%. Material: PBMCs. The receptors come from a woman aged 40 to 55 in good health and CMV-seronegative. Both conserved end residues are part of each CDR3. A D gene is named only where the DNA matches it firmly.

V gene	J gene	D gene	CDR3 protein	CDR3 DNA
TRBV18	TRBJ1-5	NA	CASSTGSGSGNQPQHF	TGTGCCAGCTCCACGGGTTCGGGGTCGGGCAATCAGCCCCAGCATTTT
TRBV28	TRBJ1-1	NA	CASSATVGRTEAFF	TGTGCCAGCAGTGCGACAGTGGGGAGGACTGAAGCTTTCTTT
TRBV9	TRBJ2-2	NA	CASSVVQGSGELFF	TGTGCCAGCAGCGTAGTACAGGGATCCGGGGAGCTGTTTTTT
TRBV27	TRBJ2-5	TRBD1	CASSPGQYQETQYF	TGTGCCAGCAGTCCGGGACAGTACCAAGAGACCCAGTACTTC
TRBV5-1	TRBJ2-5	TRBD1	CATSTGGYGETQYF	TGCGCCACCTCGACAGGGGGTTATGGAGAGACCCAGTACTTC
TRBV27	TRBJ2-3	NA	CASIRRGRGADTQYF	TGTGCCAGCATTCGAAGGGGAAGGGGTGCAGATACGCAGTATTTT
TRBV6-1	TRBJ2-3	TRBD2	CASSDAGWLADTDTQYF	TGTGCCAGCAGTGACGCCGGGTGGCTAGCGGACACAGATACGCAGTATTTT
TRBV27	TRBJ1-2	TRBD1	CASSYTGTGGGYGYTF	TGTGCCAGCAGTTACACGGGGACAGGGGGAGGCTATGGCTACACCTTC
TRBV14	TRBJ2-5	NA	CASSSGSGQETQYF	TGTGCCAGCAGCTCCGGTAGCGGACAAGAGACCCAGTACTTC
TRBV7-2	TRBJ2-1	NA	CASSSSRVEQFF	TGTGCCAGCAGCTCTAGTCGGGTAGAGCAGTTCTTC
TRBV7-9	TRBJ2-5	TRBD1	CASSRTGGQETQYF	TGTGCCAGCAGCCGGACAGGGGGACAAGAGACCCAGTACTTC
TRBV5-4	TRBJ2-6	NA	CASSPPGANVLTF	TGTGCCAGCAGCCCCCCGGGGGCCAACGTCCTGACTTTC
TRBV7-9	TRBJ1-1	NA	CASSLWVRDMNTEAFF	TGTGCCAGCAGCTTATGGGTTAGAGACATGAACACTGAAGCTTTCTTT
TRBV4-3	TRBJ2-7	TRBD2	CASSQAQGLAGGFSYEQYF	TGCGCCAGCAGCCAAGCCCAAGGACTAGCGGGGGGTTTCTCCTACGAGCAGTACTTC
TRBV7-3	TRBJ2-1	NA	CASTKVRQSLSYEQFF	TGTGCCAGCACGAAAGTGCGGCAGAGCCTTTCATATGAGCAGTTCTTC
TRBV19	TRBJ1-5	TRBD1	CASSILSRGLNQPQHF	TGTGCCAGTAGTATCCTGAGCAGGGGGCTGAATCAGCCCCAGCATTTT
TRBV2	TRBJ1-5	TRBD1	CASRTLTGDSNQPQHF	TGTGCCAGCAGGACCTTAACAGGGGATAGCAATCAGCCCCAGCATTTT
TRBV5-4	TRBJ1-1	NA	CASSLSFGRDSEAFF	TGTGCCAGCAGCTTATCGTTCGGCAGGGACTCTGAAGCTTTCTTT
TRBV27	TRBJ1-2	NA	CASSPPVGGSGYTF	TGTGCCAGCAGTCCTCCTGTTGGGGGCTCTGGCTACACCTTC
TRBV14	TRBJ2-1	NA	CASSPARGAGVDEQFF	TGTGCCAGCAGCCCGGCTCGTGGGGCAGGCGTCGATGAGCAGTTCTTC
TRBV28	TRBJ2-5	TRBD2	CASRNAGGQETQYF	TGTGCCAGCAGGAATGCGGGGGGCCAAGAGACCCAGTACTTC
TRBV4-1	TRBJ1-2	NA	CASSRDRYGYTF	TGCGCCAGCAGCCGAGACAGGTATGGCTACACCTTC
TRBV28	TRBJ1-2	NA	CASSSSSGGYTF	TGTGCCAGCAGTTCTTCATCGGGTGGCTACACCTTC
TRBV29-1	TRBJ2-7	TRBD2	CSVVLAGAYEQYF	TGCAGCGTTGTCTTAGCGGGGGCCTACGAGCAGTACTTC
TRBV19	TRBJ1-1	TRBD1	CASRFPGQGRRNTEAFF	TGTGCCAGTAGATTTCCGGGACAGGGGCGAAGGAACACTGAAGCTTTCTTT
TRBV14	TRBJ2-2	TRBD1	CASSQGQGEAGELFF	TGTGCCAGCAGCCAAGGACAGGGTGAGGCCGGGGAGCTGTTTTTT
TRBV7-2	TRBJ1-2	TRBD1	CASSPSPDREQGYTF	TGTGCCAGCAGCCCTAGCCCGGACAGGGAACAGGGCTACACCTTC
TRBV11-1	TRBJ1-1	TRBD1	CASSLGQTLNTEAFF	TGTGCCAGCAGCTTGGGACAGACATTGAACACTGAAGCTTTCTTT
TRBV2	TRBJ2-6	NA	CASSEWAAGANVLTF	TGTGCCAGCAGTGAATGGGCAGCCGGGGCCAACGTCCTGACTTTC
TRBV5-1	TRBJ1-2	NA	CASSLAGGISIGYTF	TGCGCCAGCAGCTTGGCGGGGGGGATATCTATAGGCTACACCTTC
TRBV7-3	TRBJ2-7	NA	CASSLGPSSYEQYF	TGTGCCAGCAGCTTAGGTCCCAGCTCCTACGAGCAGTACTTC
TRBV5-1	TRBJ1-5	NA	CANLPTDQPQHF	TGCGCCAACCTTCCTACGGATCAGCCCCAGCATTTT
TRBV7-2	TRBJ2-4	NA	CASSSGISNIQYF	TGTGCCAGCAGTTCCGGGATTTCGAACATTCAGTACTTC
TRBV11-2	TRBJ1-3	NA	CASSSEVEDTIYF	TGTGCCAGCAGCTCCGAGGTGGAGGACACCATATATTTT
TRBV7-8	TRBJ2-2	NA	CASSLQGRNTGELFF	TGTGCCAGCAGCTTACAGGGCCGGAACACCGGGGAGCTGTTTTTT
TRBV14	TRBJ2-5	TRBD1	CASSLAHRGPETQYF	TGTGCCAGCAGCCTCGCCCACAGGGGGCCAGAGACCCAGTACTTC
TRBV7-3	TRBJ1-2	TRBD1	CASSSSTGGRGYTF	TGTGCCAGCAGCTCCTCGACAGGGGGCAGGGGCTACACCTTC
TRBV7-9	TRBJ1-1	NA	CASTKGQGLNTEAFF	TGTGCCAGCACCAAGGGGCAGGGATTGAACACTGAAGCTTTCTTT
TRBV5-1	TRBJ1-4	NA	CASSLSAGKYEKLFF	TGCGCCAGCAGCTTGTCGGCAGGGAAATATGAAAAACTGTTTTTT
TRBV18	TRBJ1-1	NA	CASSPPWAWRVNTEAFF	TGTGCCAGCTCACCACCGTGGGCATGGCGGGTGAACACTGAAGCTTTCTTT
TRBV6-4	TRBJ2-1	NA	CASSDNPSSNEQFF	TGTGCCAGCAGTGACAATCCCTCCTCCAATGAGCAGTTCTTC
TRBV2	TRBJ1-5	NA	CASRGVGGQPQHF	TGTGCCAGCAGGGGCGTAGGAGGTCAGCCCCAGCATTTT
TRBV5-1	TRBJ2-1	NA	CASSLFGQNEQFF	TGCGCCAGCAGCCTCTTTGGGCAGAATGAGCAGTTCTTC
TRBV7-2	TRBJ1-3	NA	CASSNRVSSGNTIYF	TGTGCCAGCAGCAACAGGGTTAGTTCTGGAAACACCATATATTTT
TRBV18	TRBJ1-2	NA	CASSPQRDIYGYTF	TGTGCCAGCTCACCACAACGGGACATCTATGGCTACACCTTC
TRBV7-3	TRBJ2-1	TRBD1	CASSSTGTYNEQFF	TGTGCCAGCAGCTCGACAGGGACCTATAATGAGCAGTTCTTC
TRBV28	TRBJ2-6	NA	CASALGGANVLTF	TGTGCCAGTGCCCTCGGGGGGGCCAACGTCCTGACTTTC
TRBV4-1	TRBJ2-1	TRBD2	CASSRETSGGAYEQFF	TGCGCCAGCAGCCGCGAGACTAGCGGGGGGGCCTATGAGCAGTTCTTC
TRBV6-5	TRBJ1-2	TRBD1	CASSYSTGNFGYTF	TGTGCCAGCAGTTACTCGACAGGGAATTTTGGCTACACCTTC
TRBV7-7	TRBJ2-3	TRBD2	CASSSQPGGTDTQYF	TGTGCTAGCAGCTCCCAACCGGGGGGGACAGATACGCAGTATTTT
TRBV5-4	TRBJ1-4	TRBD1	CASSPRTGLNEKLFF	TGTGCCAGCAGCCCCCGGACAGGTCTTAATGAAAAACTGTTTTTT
TRBV27	TRBJ1-4	TRBD1	CASSQDRTFIPTNEKLFF	TGTGCCAGCAGCCAGGACAGGACTTTTATCCCAACTAATGAAAAACTGTTTTTT
TRBV7-9	TRBJ1-5	TRBD1	CASSLGTGFIGSNQPQHF	TGTGCCAGCAGCTTAGGGACAGGGTTCATTGGGAGCAATCAGCCCCAGCATTTT
TRBV15	TRBJ1-1	NA	CATSRDGGATEAFF	TGTGCCACCAGCAGAGATGGTGGGGCGACTGAAGCTTTCTTT
TRBV2	TRBJ1-2	TRBD1	CASSSGQGVYYGYTF	TGTGCCAGCAGTTCGGGACAGGGGGTTTACTATGGCTACACCTTC
TRBV6-5	TRBJ2-2	TRBD1	CASSSDRGRRTGELFF	TGTGCCAGCAGTTCTGACAGGGGGCGTCGGACCGGGGAGCTGTTTTTT
TRBV14	TRBJ2-3	TRBD2	CASSRGWTSGDSTDTQYF	TGTGCCAGCAGCCGAGGCTGGACTAGCGGGGATAGCACAGATACGCAGTATTTT
TRBV7-3	TRBJ1-1	TRBD1	CASSPQGFGTEAFF	TGTGCCAGCAGCCCACAGGGGTTTGGCACTGAAGCTTTCTTT